The rows below give T cell receptor beta chains drawn from one sample of a study of technical replicates of blood from several donors. Method: immunoSEQ multiplex PCR; TCRdb's copy keeps in-frame clones and lacks some. The sample carries approximately 53,000 clones, approximately 95% recorded once. The sample comprised T cells isolated from PBMCs. Receptors were obtained from a human donor in good health. The CDR3 runs from the conserved cysteine through the conserved F or W. Fields, in order: D gene, V gene, clone size, J gene, CDR3 DNA, CDR3 protein. The D gene is left open where the match is weak. Expanded clones get a size class; other rows say once, few or many, or leave the size out.

d_call: TRBD1
v_call: TRBV7-2
clone_size: once
j_call: TRBJ2-2
cdr3_nt: TGTGCCAGCAGCTTGCGGACAGGGGCCACCGGGGAGCTGTTTTTT
cdr3_aa: CASSLRTGATGELFF

d_call: TRBD1
v_call: TRBV2
clone_size: .
j_call: TRBJ1-1
cdr3_nt: TGTGCCAGTATAGCTCCCGGGACAGGGACGACTGAAGCTTTCTTT
cdr3_aa: CASIAPGTGTTEAFF

d_call: .
v_call: TRBV9
clone_size: once
j_call: TRBJ2-2
cdr3_nt: TGTGCCAGCAGCCCCTGGACTAAGTTAAACACCGGGGAGCTGTTTTTT
cdr3_aa: CASSPWTKLNTGELFF

d_call: .
v_call: TRBV19
clone_size: once
j_call: TRBJ1-1
cdr3_nt: TGTGCCAGTAGTATAACCCGGGGGGGGACAGAAGCTTTCTTT
cdr3_aa: CASSITRGGTEAFF

d_call: .
v_call: TRBV5-4
clone_size: .
j_call: TRBJ2-3
cdr3_nt: TGTGCCAGCAGCCTAGACAGTTATACGCAGTATTTT
cdr3_aa: CASSLDSYTQYF

d_call: TRBD2
v_call: TRBV7-9
clone_size: once
j_call: TRBJ2-3
cdr3_nt: TGTGCCAGCAGCCAGGCTAGCGGGAGGTCCGGAGATACGCAGTATTTT
cdr3_aa: CASSQASGRSGDTQYF

d_call: TRBD1
v_call: TRBV29-1
clone_size: .
j_call: TRBJ2-7
cdr3_nt: TGCAGCGTCAGCTGGGACAGGGATTACGAGCAGTACTTC
cdr3_aa: CSVSWDRDYEQYF

d_call: .
v_call: TRBV2
clone_size: .
j_call: TRBJ1-5
cdr3_nt: TGTGCCAGCAGTGAAAGGGGACCTGCCAGGGGTAGCGATAGCAATCAGCCCCAGCATTTT
cdr3_aa: CASSERGPARGSDSNQPQHF

d_call: .
v_call: TRBV13
clone_size: .
j_call: TRBJ2-5
cdr3_nt: TGTGCCAGCAGCTTAGGCCGGGAGCAAGAGACCCAGTACTTC
cdr3_aa: CASSLGREQETQYF

d_call: .
v_call: TRBV7-2
clone_size: .
j_call: TRBJ2-2
cdr3_nt: TGTGCCAGCAGCCCTCAATGGGCGGGTATCCCTCCCACCGGGGAGCTGTTTTTT
cdr3_aa: CASSPQWAGIPPTGELFF

d_call: .
v_call: TRBV30
clone_size: .
j_call: TRBJ1-1
cdr3_nt: TGTGCCTGGCGGACCCCCGAGGGCCGATGGAACACTGAAGCTTTCTTT
cdr3_aa: CAWRTPEGRWNTEAFF

d_call: .
v_call: TRBV9
clone_size: .
j_call: TRBJ1-2
cdr3_nt: TGTGCCAGCAGCGTTAGACGGGGGGCGGACTATGGCTACACCTTC
cdr3_aa: CASSVRRGADYGYTF

d_call: TRBD2
v_call: TRBV6-5
clone_size: .
j_call: TRBJ2-1
cdr3_nt: TGTGCCAGCAGGAGTAGCGGGAAATACAATGAGCAGTTCTTC
cdr3_aa: CASRSSGKYNEQFF

d_call: .
v_call: TRBV7-3
clone_size: few
j_call: TRBJ1-1
cdr3_nt: TGTGCCAGCAGCCCCGACAGCTACACTGAAGCTTTCTTT
cdr3_aa: CASSPDSYTEAFF

d_call: .
v_call: TRBV11-2
clone_size: once
j_call: TRBJ2-5
cdr3_nt: TGTGCCAGCTCTGGGTACGAGGAGCAGTACTTC
cdr3_aa: CASSGYEEQYF

d_call: TRBD1
v_call: TRBV7-8
clone_size: once
j_call: TRBJ1-1
cdr3_nt: TGTGCCAGCAGCTTATCAACAGGGGGCAGGGACACTGAAGCTTTCTTT
cdr3_aa: CASSLSTGGRDTEAFF

d_call: TRBD1
v_call: TRBV6-1
clone_size: .
j_call: TRBJ1-2
cdr3_nt: TGTGCCAGCACTAAGGACAGGGAAGACTATGGCTACACCTTC
cdr3_aa: CASTKDREDYGYTF

d_call: .
v_call: TRBV6-6
clone_size: .
j_call: TRBJ1-3
cdr3_nt: TGTGCCAGCAGCCTGCCGGAGGAAAACTCTGGAAACACCATATATTTT
cdr3_aa: CASSLPEENSGNTIYF

d_call: .
v_call: TRBV7-2
clone_size: .
j_call: TRBJ2-3
cdr3_nt: TGTGCCAGCAGCTTAGGTCTCGGGAGAGATACGCAGTATTTT
cdr3_aa: CASSLGLGRDTQYF

d_call: TRBD1
v_call: TRBV29-1
clone_size: .
j_call: TRBJ2-2
cdr3_nt: TGCAGCGTTTGGGGACAGGCCGGGGAGCTGTTTTTT
cdr3_aa: CSVWGQAGELFF

d_call: TRBD2
v_call: TRBV5-4
clone_size: .
j_call: TRBJ2-1
cdr3_nt: TGTGCCAGCAGCTTGAGAGCGGGGGCCTACAATGAGCAGTTCTTC
cdr3_aa: CASSLRAGAYNEQFF

d_call: .
v_call: TRBV9
clone_size: .
j_call: TRBJ2-7
cdr3_nt: TGTGCCAGCAGCTCCAGACCGGAGGCCTACGAGCAGTACTTC
cdr3_aa: CASSSRPEAYEQYF

d_call: .
v_call: TRBV7-7
clone_size: .
j_call: TRBJ2-3
cdr3_nt: TGTGCCAGCAGCCCCGCCGAGGGAGATACGCAGTATTTT
cdr3_aa: CASSPAEGDTQYF

d_call: .
v_call: TRBV6-5
clone_size: .
j_call: TRBJ1-3
cdr3_nt: TGTGCCAGCAGTGATCTCCGGGGATCCACCATATATTTT
cdr3_aa: CASSDLRGSTIYF

d_call: TRBD1
v_call: TRBV7-9
clone_size: .
j_call: TRBJ2-7
cdr3_nt: TGTGCCAGCAGCGCCATGCGACAGGGCTCCTACGAGCAGTACTTC
cdr3_aa: CASSAMRQGSYEQYF

d_call: .
v_call: TRBV7-6
clone_size: once
j_call: TRBJ2-7
cdr3_nt: TGTGCCAGCAGCCGAGTTGGAGGTTTTTACGAGCAGTACTTC
cdr3_aa: CASSRVGGFYEQYF

d_call: .
v_call: TRBV30
clone_size: .
j_call: TRBJ1-4
cdr3_nt: TGTGCCTGGACCCCGATGGGACTGGGTAATGAAAAACTGTTTTTT
cdr3_aa: CAWTPMGLGNEKLFF

d_call: .
v_call: TRBV28
clone_size: .
j_call: TRBJ2-2
cdr3_nt: TGTGCCAGCAGTTCAATCGGGGGCACCGGGGAGCTGTTTTTT
cdr3_aa: CASSSIGGTGELFF

d_call: TRBD1
v_call: TRBV7-2
clone_size: .
j_call: TRBJ2-7
cdr3_nt: TGTGCCAGCAGCTTAGTGGGACAGGGTAACTACGAGCAGTACTTC
cdr3_aa: CASSLVGQGNYEQYF

d_call: .
v_call: TRBV2
clone_size: once
j_call: TRBJ1-2
cdr3_nt: TGTGCCAGCAGTGGTGTAGAAGGCTACACCTTC
cdr3_aa: CASSGVEGYTF

d_call: TRBD2
v_call: TRBV4-1
clone_size: .
j_call: TRBJ2-7
cdr3_nt: TGCGCCAGCAGCCGGGCGGCGGGAGCCACCGGGGGGGAGCAGTACTTC
cdr3_aa: CASSRAAGATGGEQYF

d_call: .
v_call: TRBV5-5
clone_size: once
j_call: TRBJ1-3
cdr3_nt: TGTGCCAGCAGCTCGACCGCGGGCTCTGGAAACACCATATATTTT
cdr3_aa: CASSSTAGSGNTIYF

d_call: .
v_call: TRBV27
clone_size: .
j_call: TRBJ2-7
cdr3_nt: TGTGCCAGCAGTCTCGGAAGGGGATCCTACGAGCAGTACTTC
cdr3_aa: CASSLGRGSYEQYF

d_call: TRBD1
v_call: TRBV2
clone_size: .
j_call: TRBJ1-5
cdr3_nt: TGTGCCAGCAGTGAAGAGGAGGGGGCGCGGCAGCCCCAGCATTTT
cdr3_aa: CASSEEEGARQPQHF

d_call: TRBD2
v_call: TRBV7-9
clone_size: .
j_call: TRBJ2-1
cdr3_nt: TGTGCCAGCAGCTTTGGGACTAGCGGCGATGAGCAGTTCTTC
cdr3_aa: CASSFGTSGDEQFF

d_call: .
v_call: TRBV7-2
clone_size: .
j_call: TRBJ1-5
cdr3_nt: TGTGCCAGCCGCCCTCACGGGATGTTTCCGAGCAATCAGCCCCAGCATTTT
cdr3_aa: CASRPHGMFPSNQPQHF

d_call: .
v_call: TRBV6-5
clone_size: .
j_call: TRBJ2-7
cdr3_nt: TGTGCCAGCAGTTACGAGGACAGTTCCTACGAGCAGTACTTC
cdr3_aa: CASSYEDSSYEQYF

d_call: TRBD1
v_call: TRBV28
clone_size: .
j_call: TRBJ1-1
cdr3_nt: TGTGCCAGCAGTCCGTGGACAGGGGCGAAGAACACTGAAGCTTTCTTT
cdr3_aa: CASSPWTGAKNTEAFF

d_call: .
v_call: TRBV19
clone_size: .
j_call: TRBJ1-3
cdr3_nt: TGTGCCAGTAGTATTGTACAGGATTCTGGAAACACCATATATTTT
cdr3_aa: CASSIVQDSGNTIYF

d_call: .
v_call: TRBV6-5
clone_size: .
j_call: TRBJ1-2
cdr3_nt: TGTGCCAGCAGTTACTTGGAGACCTATGGCTACACCTTC
cdr3_aa: CASSYLETYGYTF

d_call: TRBD2
v_call: TRBV7-9
clone_size: .
j_call: TRBJ2-1
cdr3_nt: TGTGCCAGCACCGATCGGAGCGGGAGGGCCTACAATGAGCAGTTCTTC
cdr3_aa: CASTDRSGRAYNEQFF

d_call: TRBD1
v_call: TRBV5-1
clone_size: .
j_call: TRBJ2-7
cdr3_nt: TGCGCCAGCTCATCGAGAGGACAGGGTAGCTCCTACGAGCAGTACTTC
cdr3_aa: CASSSRGQGSSYEQYF

d_call: .
v_call: TRBV6-1
clone_size: .
j_call: TRBJ2-7
cdr3_nt: TGTGCCGTACTAATCTTTCAGGGAACCTACGAGCAGTACTTC
cdr3_aa: CAVLIFQGTYEQYF

d_call: .
v_call: TRBV7-6
clone_size: .
j_call: TRBJ2-7
cdr3_nt: TGTGCCAGCAGCTTAGCACAGGGCTACGAGCAGTACTTC
cdr3_aa: CASSLAQGYEQYF

d_call: .
v_call: TRBV30
clone_size: few
j_call: TRBJ2-7
cdr3_nt: TGTGCCTGGAAACAGGGTTTTGACGAGCAGTACTTC
cdr3_aa: CAWKQGFDEQYF

d_call: .
v_call: TRBV5-1
clone_size: .
j_call: TRBJ1-3
cdr3_nt: TGCGCCAGCAGCTTGACAGTATCTGGAAACACCATATATTTT
cdr3_aa: CASSLTVSGNTIYF

d_call: .
v_call: TRBV7-2
clone_size: .
j_call: TRBJ2-5
cdr3_nt: TGTGCCAGCAGCTCGGAACAGGGATCAGAGACCCAGTACTTC
cdr3_aa: CASSSEQGSETQYF

d_call: .
v_call: TRBV20-1
clone_size: .
j_call: TRBJ1-2
cdr3_nt: TGCAGTGCTAGTCCATATGGCTACACCTTC
cdr3_aa: CSASPYGYTF

d_call: .
v_call: TRBV23-1
clone_size: .
j_call: TRBJ2-7
cdr3_nt: TGCGCCAGCAGTCAATCTCCGAGCCACGAGCAGTACTTC
cdr3_aa: CASSQSPSHEQYF

d_call: .
v_call: TRBV28
clone_size: .
j_call: TRBJ2-7
cdr3_nt: TGTGCCAGCCTGGGACACCTCTACGAGCAGTACTTC
cdr3_aa: CASLGHLYEQYF

d_call: .
v_call: TRBV28
clone_size: .
j_call: TRBJ1-2
cdr3_nt: TGTGCCAGCAGTCCTCCCCCGGGGGGGCGCAGCGGCTACACCTTC
cdr3_aa: CASSPPPGGRSGYTF

d_call: TRBD2
v_call: TRBV6-6
clone_size: .
j_call: TRBJ2-4
cdr3_nt: TGTGCCAGCAAAGCGGGAGTCCAGAAAAACATTCAGTACTTC
cdr3_aa: CASKAGVQKNIQYF

d_call: .
v_call: TRBV10-1
clone_size: .
j_call: TRBJ1-2
cdr3_nt: TGCGCCGCAGACAGCGCAAACTATGGCTACACCTTC
cdr3_aa: CAADSANYGYTF